This record looks at one T cell receptor beta chain sequence and its context. Germline V gives CDR1 SQVTM, CDR2 ANQGSEA. Trimming pared 6 bases from V and 1 base from J, leaving 10 bases between. The CDR3 is 12 residues long. This sample was included in a study of CD8+ T cells in alopecia areata. Treatment described: oral pan-JAK inhibitor, 5-10 mg twice daily. Collected material from alopecia areata patients comprised lesional scalp punch biopsies and peripheral blood. cDNA prepared by RNA extraction and subsequent reverse transcription served as the template for sequencing. Assay: immunoSEQ multiplex PCR; the TCRdb copy retains only in-frame clones and omits some. The data contain 200,000 to 250,000 clones, 43% of them singletons.

The chain links TRBV29-1 to TRBJ2-7, with D tentatively TRBD1 (5 bases). This specimen was CD4+ T cells sorted from blood, taken at approximately week 39, from a patient treated with tofacitinib. The sequence was collected from a human donor with alopecia areata. The CDR3 spells CSVADSSYEQYF. The CDR3 DNA sequence: TGCAGCGTCGCAGACAGTTCCTACGAGCAGTACTTC.